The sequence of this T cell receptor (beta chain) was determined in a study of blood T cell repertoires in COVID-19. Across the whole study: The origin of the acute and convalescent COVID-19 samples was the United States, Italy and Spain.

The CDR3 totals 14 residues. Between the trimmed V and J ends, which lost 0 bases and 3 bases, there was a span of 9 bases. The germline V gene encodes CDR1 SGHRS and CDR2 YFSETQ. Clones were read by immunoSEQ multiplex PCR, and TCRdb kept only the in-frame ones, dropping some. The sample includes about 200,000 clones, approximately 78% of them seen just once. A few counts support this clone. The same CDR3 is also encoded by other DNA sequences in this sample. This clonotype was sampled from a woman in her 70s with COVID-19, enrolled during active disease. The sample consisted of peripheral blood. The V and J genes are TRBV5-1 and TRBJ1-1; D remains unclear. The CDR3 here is CASSLERGDTEAFF. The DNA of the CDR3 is TGCGCCAGCAGCTTGGAGCGGGGAGACACTGAAGCTTTCTTT.